The rows below give T cell receptor beta chains drawn from one sample of a study of T cell repertoires in cytomegalovirus infection. These TCRs' antigens remain unknown. TCRdb ran MiXCR on the reads and lists one entry per CDR3 protein. The repertoire holds 60,000 to 80,000 distinct CDR3 sequences, with just over 20% as singletons. The sample was CD8+ T cells from cultured PBMCs, taken from culture after CMV antigen stimulation. These receptors all stem from a human donor in good health (CMV status not recorded). Some clones in this sample may be carry-over from other donors' samples. Both conserved end residues are part of each CDR3. D genes are given only for firm matches. Clone sizes are given selectively: once, few, many, or a class where the clone is expanded.

j_call d_call clone_size v_call cdr3_nt cdr3_aa
TRBJ2-3 NA few TRBV20-1 TGCAGTGCTAGATTCCGCCAGGGGAGCACAGATACGCAGTATTTT CSARFRQGSTDTQYF
TRBJ1-3 TRBD1 NA TRBV7-9 TGTGCCAGCAGCCACCTTTCCGGGACAGCATTCTCTGGAAACACCATATATTTT CASSHLSGTAFSGNTIYF
TRBJ1-1 TRBD1 NA TRBV11-3 TGTGCCAGCAGCGCGGACAGGGTGAACACTGAAGCTTTCTTT CASSADRVNTEAFF
TRBJ1-1 TRBD1 NA TRBV12-3/TRBV12-4 TGTGCCAGCAGTTCACCCGTGCGACAGGGTAAGAGGTACACTGAAGCTTTCTTT CASSSPVRQGKRYTEAFF
TRBJ1-2 TRBD1 NA TRBV6-5 TGTGCCAGCAGTCGACAGGGGGCAAGCTATGGCTACACCTTC CASSRQGASYGYTF
TRBJ1-2 TRBD1 few TRBV29-1 TGCAGCGTTGAAGTAAGATACGGTCAGGGGGCGAGCTATGGCTACACCTTC CSVEVRYGQGASYGYTF
TRBJ2-3 NA many TRBV4-1 TGCGCCAGCAGCCAGATCTTAAGGCAGGGAGGCACAGATACGCAGTATTTT CASSQILRQGGTDTQYF
TRBJ1-2 NA few TRBV7-2 TGTGCCAGCAGCTCCCGGCCCTATGGCTACACCTTC CASSSRPYGYTF
TRBJ2-1 NA NA TRBV7-2 TGTGCCAGCACCATCACCCCCGGGGAGAGGAGCGTAAACAAGAACAATGAGCAGTTCTTC CASTITPGERSVNKNNEQFF
TRBJ2-7 TRBD1 NA TRBV4-1 TGCGCCAGCAGCCTCCCCCCACAGGGGTCCCACGAGCAGTACTTC CASSLPPQGSHEQYF
TRBJ2-3 NA NA TRBV4-1 TGCGCCAGCAGCCTTTTAGGGGAAGGCACAGATACGCAGTATTTT CASSLLGEGTDTQYF
TRBJ1-6 NA NA TRBV19 TGTGCCAGTAGTATCAGGGCAGGGTTCGATTCACCCCTCCACTTT CASSIRAGFDSPLHF
TRBJ2-6 NA few TRBV7-9 TGTGCCAGCAGCTTAGCGACGAGGGGCCCGGCCAACGTCCTGACTTTC CASSLATRGPANVLTF
TRBJ1-1 NA NA TRBV12-3/TRBV12-4 TGTGCCAGCAGTTTAGCAGCAAAATATGAAGCTTTCTTT CASSLAAKYEAFF
TRBJ1-1 NA NA TRBV12-3/TRBV12-4 TGTGCCAGTCGGCACGGTATGAACACTGAAGCTTTCTTT CASRHGMNTEAFF
TRBJ1-2 TRBD1 NA TRBV25-1 TGTGCCAGCAGTGAATTGAGCGGGACAGGGGAACATGGCTACACCTTC CASSELSGTGEHGYTF
TRBJ1-5 NA NA TRBV19 TGTGCCAGTAGTATAGTGCCCAGCATCTTTAGCAATCAGCCCCAGCATTTT CASSIVPSIFSNQPQHF
TRBJ1-5 NA few TRBV6-2/TRBV6-3 TGTGCCAGCAGTTACTCGCTAGGGGCCGCGGGGGCCCAGCATTTT CASSYSLGAAGAQHF
TRBJ1-3 TRBD1 few TRBV7-2 TGTGCCAGCAGCTTCCCGGGACAGGGGCTACCCTCTGGAAACACCATATATTTT CASSFPGQGLPSGNTIYF
TRBJ1-1 TRBD1 NA TRBV6-2/TRBV6-3 TGTGCCAGCAGTCAAACCCTGACAGGGAGAGAAGCTTTCTTT CASSQTLTGREAFF
TRBJ1-1 NA NA TRBV27 TGTGCCAGTTGGCCGGGGGCTATGAACACTGAAGCTTTCTTT CASWPGAMNTEAFF
TRBJ1-4 TRBD1 NA TRBV7-9 TGTGCCAGCAGCGCAAGACAGGGCTTGGACGAAAAACTGTTTTTT CASSARQGLDEKLFF
TRBJ1-2 NA few TRBV12-3/TRBV12-4 TGTGCCAGCAGTTTAAGTCAGGCTTTCTATGGCTACACCTTC CASSLSQAFYGYTF
TRBJ2-3 TRBD1 NA TRBV11-2 TGTGCCAGCAGCTTAGGTCGACAGGGGGACACAGATACGCAGTATTTT CASSLGRQGDTDTQYF
TRBJ1-6 TRBD1 many TRBV7-2 TGTGCCAGCAGCCTAACAGGGGCCGGTAATTCACCCCTCCACTTT CASSLTGAGNSPLHF
TRBJ2-7 TRBD1 many TRBV7-2 TGTGCCAGCAGTTCCGGGACAGGCCTAATCTACGAGCAGTACTTC CASSSGTGLIYEQYF
TRBJ1-2 NA NA TRBV7-8 TGTGCCAGCAGCTTAAACCCATCAGGGTATGTCCATGGCTACACCTTC CASSLNPSGYVHGYTF
TRBJ2-2 NA NA TRBV6-5 TGTGCCAGTTACGGGGACGGGGAGCTGTTTTTT CASYGDGELFF
TRBJ1-1 NA many TRBV7-2 TGTGCCAGCAGCTTAGTGGGTTGGACTGAAGCTTTCTTT CASSLVGWTEAFF
TRBJ2-7 TRBD1 few TRBV11-2 TGTGCCAGCAACCGTCCCGGACAGGGGGCCTGGGAGCAGTACTTC CASNRPGQGAWEQYF
TRBJ1-1 TRBD1 NA TRBV7-6 TGTGCCAGCAGCAGCACAGGGGGCGTAGGCACTGAAGCTTTCTTT CASSSTGGVGTEAFF
TRBJ1-2 NA few TRBV20-1 TGCAGTGCCGAGGCTGGATGGGGGAGGAAAGACTATGGCTACACCTTC CSAEAGWGRKDYGYTF
TRBJ1-1 NA few TRBV20-1 TGCAGTGCTAGAGACCGTGAGGGTGGGGTGAACACTGAAGCTTTCTTT CSARDREGGVNTEAFF
TRBJ2-7 NA few TRBV6-6 TGTGCCAGCAGCCCCGGTAGCGAGCAGTACTTC CASSPGSEQYF
TRBJ2-5 TRBD1 few TRBV7-2 TGTGCCAGCAGCATGGGGACAGACTTGAAAGAGACCCAGTACTTC CASSMGTDLKETQYF
TRBJ1-2 NA few TRBV7-9 TGTGCCAGCAGCTTAGTGGGGGACTACTATGGCTACACCTTC CASSLVGDYYGYTF
TRBJ1-5 TRBD1 NA TRBV7-2 TGTGCCAGCAGCTTAGGACAGGGAATAGGCAATCAGCCCCAGCATTTT CASSLGQGIGNQPQHF
TRBJ2-1 TRBD2 NA TRBV6-2/TRBV6-3 TGTGCCAGCAGCCGGACTAGCACCTACAATGAGCAGTTCTTC CASSRTSTYNEQFF